A few counts support the clone carrying this T cell receptor (beta chain). TRAV and TRBV primers primed cDNA for both TCRalpha and TCRbeta. With a V-primer adapter and a constant-region primer, TCRs were amplified for about 20 PCR cycles. mRNA, once isolated, was amplified by in vitro transcription. One entry per CDR3 protein, called by TCRdb with MiXCR from the reads. The sample has about 82,000 distinct CDR3 sequences, 15% to 20% seen once. Germline V CDR1 and CDR2: MNHEY, SVGEGT. This CDR3 is 14 amino acids long. The V gene lost 6 bases and the J gene lost 3 bases, with 14 bases spanning the gap. Time point meaning: before trial treatment. Qualifying patients carried advanced solid tumors devoid of tumor-infiltrating lymphocytes. These data are taken from a study of low-dose radiotherapy and immunotherapy resistance in tumors. As for the study in general: Cohort 1 got 0.5 Gy per fraction every 2 weeks, 6.5 Gy in total. Ipilimumab 1 mg/kg every six weeks, together with nivolumab 240 mg every two weeks, was given intravenously to patients.

The chain uses TRBV6-2 or TRBV6-3 and TRBJ1-1; perhaps TRBD1 as D (6 bases). The source material was PBMCs, sampled before treatment. The origin of this receptor is a male donor with prostate cancer. DNA of the CDR3: TGTGCCAGCAGGCCTGAAGAGGGGGACACTGAAGCTTTCTTT. Amino acids: CASRPEEGDTEAFF.